This T cell receptor beta chain was sequenced for a study of T-cell memory formation after mild COVID-19. Each CDR3 protein is one row after TCRdb ran MiXCR on the 5' RACE reads. The table shows about 430,000 distinct CDR3 sequences, with roughly 26% occurring only once. The CDR3 contains 16 residues. The germline V gene has CDR1 SGHRS and CDR2 YFSETQ. V lost 4 bases and J lost 4, with 20 bases in between. The table lists this clonotype with a few counts. The chain recombines TRBV5-1 with TRBJ2-5; possibly TRBD1 or TRBD2 for D (5 bases each). This receptor was identified in an adult woman who had mild COVID-19 (a few samples of this study predate the infection). Cell type and time point are not known. Material for sequencing was PBMCs or a T cell subset sorted from them (not recorded which). CDR3 nucleotides: TGCGCCAGCAGCAACCGGGTTCTGGGGGTTCGAGAGACCCAGTACTTC. It is translated as CASSNRVLGVRETQYF.